Shown below are 11 T cell receptor beta chains from a single sample sequenced in a study of T cell responses to AZD1222 COVID-19 vaccine. TCRdb's copy holds only in-frame clones and misses some; the assay was immunoSEQ multiplex PCR. The sample carries around 150,000 clones, about 87% recorded once. Sequences were derived from peripheral blood, sampled on day 0 of AZD1222 vaccination. Every receptor here comes from an adult in good health.

This clone was counted a single time. This chain joins TRBV6-5 and TRBJ1-2; D gene uncertain. Trimming shortened V by 5 bases and J by 3 bases, and 13 bases separated the two germline ends. The germline V gene has CDR1 MNHEY and CDR2 SVGAGI. There are 14 residues in the CDR3. The CDR3 DNA follows: TGTGCCAGCAGTAGAGGAGCGCGAGACTATGGCTACACCTTC. It encodes CASSRGARDYGYTF.

This sequence joins TRBV5-1 and TRBJ1-1; 12 nucleotides align to TRBD1. V was clipped by 5 bases and J by 10 bases; unmatched bases: 12. CDR3 length equals 15 residues. Germline V gives CDR1 SGHRS, CDR2 YFSETQ. Here the CDR3 DNA reads TGCGCCAGCAGTTTGACCGGGACAGGGGGCGAAGGAGCTTTCTTT. Amino acids: CASSLTGTGGEGAFF.

CDR3 protein: CATSDSWTGNNEQFF. CDR3 DNA sequence: TGTGCCACCAGTGATTCATGGACAGGGAACAATGAGCAGTTCTTC. The chain has TRBV24-1 and TRBJ2-1; the match to TRBD1 covers 8 bases. The CDR3 is 15 residues long. V lost 2 bases, J lost 5 bases, and 4 bases stayed unmatched. Germline V lookup: CDR1 KGHDR, CDR2 SFDVKD.

This CDR3 reads CAIRPGAATNTEAFF. The DNA for the CDR3 is TGTGCCATCCGTCCAGGGGCCGCAACGAACACTGAAGCTTTCTTT. This sequence joins TRBV10-3 and TRBJ1-1; weak D call: TRBD1 (6 bases). The CDR3 is 15 amino acids. The germline V gene encodes CDR1 ENHRY and CDR2 SYGVKD. Trimming removed 8 bases at V and 1 base at J, with 17 bases between.

The gene calls are TRBV27 and TRBJ1-1; tentative D call: TRBD1 (5 bases). Trimming removed 4 bases at V and 1 base at J, with 16 bases between. Per the germline V gene, CDR1 is MNHEY and CDR2 is SMNVEV (reference sequence). The CDR3 length is 16 residues. The CDR3 protein is CASSSHLGRENTEAFF. The CDR3 coding sequence is TGTGCCAGCAGTTCCCATTTGGGACGGGAGAACACTGAAGCTTTCTTT.

This rearrangement joins TRBV24-1 to TRBJ2-3; D not certain. V was trimmed by 1 base and J by 4 bases, leaving 2 bases between them. Germline V CDR1 and CDR2: KGHDR, SFDVKD. The CDR3 is 12 amino acids. The CDR3 protein is CATSDFADTQYF. CDR3 nucleotide sequence: TGTGCCACCAGTGATTTTGCAGATACGCAGTATTTT.

The rearrangement links TRBV19 to TRBJ1-1; 8 bases agree with TRBD1. J was trimmed by 3 bases and V by 3 bases; bases with no gene match: 3. Germline CDR1 is LNHDA and CDR2 is SQIVND (reference sequence). This CDR3 has 14 amino acids. In DNA, the CDR3 is TGTGCCAGTAGTATCACAGGGGGATACACTGAAGCTTTCTTT. This codes for CASSITGGYTEAFF.

The V gene is TRBV20-1, the J gene TRBJ2-1; D ambiguous. The germline V gene encodes CDR1 DFQATT and CDR2 SNEGSKA (reference sequence). V was shortened by 3 bases and J by 4 bases, with 19 bases between the two germline ends. This CDR3 comprises 16 residues. CDR3 in DNA: TGCAGTGCTAGTGCCCCCAGCGCCTCTTGGTACAATGAGCAGTTCTTC. Amino acids: CSASAPSASWYNEQFF.

The rearrangement joins TRBV5-1 to TRBJ1-1, with TRBD1 matching over 8 bases. This CDR3 has 15 residues. The V and J ends lost 3 bases and 7 bases, in that order; junction bases with no gene match: 11. Germline CDR1 is SGHRS and CDR2 is YFSETQ. CDR3 DNA sequence: TGCGCCAGCAGCTCTTTACAGGGGGTTGTTGGTGAAGCTTTCTTT. This codes for CASSSLQGVVGEAFF.

V gene TRBV6-5 combines with J gene TRBJ1-2; 7 nucleotides agree with TRBD1. This CDR3 region has 13 residues. Germline-derived CDR1 and CDR2 are MNHEY and SVGAGI. Unmatched junction bases numbered 7, after V lost 4 bases and J lost 8 bases. The DNA of the CDR3 is TGTGCCAGCAGTTTACTGACAGGGAACGGCTACACCTTC. Protein product: CASSLLTGNGYTF.

The chain carries TRBV2 and TRBJ2-2; 9 nucleotides match TRBD2. The CDR3 covers 16 residues. Germline CDR1 reads SNHLY; CDR2 reads FYNNEI. Unmatched junction bases numbered 5, after V lost 2 bases and J lost 4 bases. The CDR3 nucleotides read TGTGCCAGCAGTGAATCTCGCGGGAGGGCCACCGGGGAGCTGTTTTTT. This codes for CASSESRGRATGELFF.